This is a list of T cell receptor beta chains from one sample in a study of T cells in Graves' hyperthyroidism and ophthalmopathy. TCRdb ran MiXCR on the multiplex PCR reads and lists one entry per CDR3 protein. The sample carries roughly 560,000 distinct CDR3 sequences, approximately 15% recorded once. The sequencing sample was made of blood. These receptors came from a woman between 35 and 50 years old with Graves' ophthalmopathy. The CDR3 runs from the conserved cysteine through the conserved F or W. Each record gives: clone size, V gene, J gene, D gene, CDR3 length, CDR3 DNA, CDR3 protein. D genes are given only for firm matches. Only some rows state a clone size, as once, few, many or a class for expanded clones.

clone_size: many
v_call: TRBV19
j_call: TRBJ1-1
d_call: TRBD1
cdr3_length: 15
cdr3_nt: TGTGCCAGTAAGTGGACAGGGGATAACGTGGCTGAAGCTTTCTTT
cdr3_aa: CASKWTGDNVAEAFF

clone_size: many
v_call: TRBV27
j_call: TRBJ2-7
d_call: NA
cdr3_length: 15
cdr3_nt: TGTGCCAGCAGTCTCGTTCGGGGGAACTCCTACGAGCAGTACTTC
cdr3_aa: CASSLVRGNSYEQYF

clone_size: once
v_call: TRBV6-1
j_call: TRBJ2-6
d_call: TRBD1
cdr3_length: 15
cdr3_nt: TGTGCCAGCACCCCAGGGGGCAGTGGGGCCAACGTCCTGACTTTC
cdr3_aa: CASTPGGSGANVLTF

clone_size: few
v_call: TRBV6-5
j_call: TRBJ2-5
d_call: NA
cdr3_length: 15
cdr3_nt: TGTGCCAGCAGTTTCGACGGGGGTTTAATGGAGACCCAGTACTTC
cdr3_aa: CASSFDGGLMETQYF

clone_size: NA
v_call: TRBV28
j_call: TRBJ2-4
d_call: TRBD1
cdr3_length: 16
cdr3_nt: TGTGCCAGCAGTTCAAAGGGGGCTTTAGCCAAAAACATTCAGTACTTC
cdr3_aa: CASSSKGALAKNIQYF

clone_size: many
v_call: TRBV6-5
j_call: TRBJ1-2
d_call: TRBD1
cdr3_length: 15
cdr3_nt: TGTGCCAGCAGTTACTCGAATTACGGGACAGATGGCTACACCTTC
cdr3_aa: CASSYSNYGTDGYTF

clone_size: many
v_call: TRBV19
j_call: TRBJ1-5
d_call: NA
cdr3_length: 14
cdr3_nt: TGTGCCAGTAGGGAGGATCTCACCAATCAGCCCCAGCATTTT
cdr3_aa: CASREDLTNQPQHF

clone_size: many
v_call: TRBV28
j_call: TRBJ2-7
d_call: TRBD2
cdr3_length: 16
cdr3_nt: TGTGCCAGCAGTTTATGGGGGACTATTTACTCCTACGAGCAGTACTTC
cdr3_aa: CASSLWGTIYSYEQYF

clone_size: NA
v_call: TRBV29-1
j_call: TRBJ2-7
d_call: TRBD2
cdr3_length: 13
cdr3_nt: TGCAGCGTTGTAGCGGGAGGGCCCTACGAGCAGTACTTC
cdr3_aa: CSVVAGGPYEQYF

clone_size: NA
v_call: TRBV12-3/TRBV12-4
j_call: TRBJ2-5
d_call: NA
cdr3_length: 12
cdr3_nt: TGTGCCAGCAGTCCCCAAAAGAAGACCCAGTACTTC
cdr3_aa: CASSPQKKTQYF

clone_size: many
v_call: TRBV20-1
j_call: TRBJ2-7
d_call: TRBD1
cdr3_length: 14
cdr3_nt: TGCAGTGCTGGCAGGACAGGGAAAATGTACGAGCAGTACTTC
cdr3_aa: CSAGRTGKMYEQYF

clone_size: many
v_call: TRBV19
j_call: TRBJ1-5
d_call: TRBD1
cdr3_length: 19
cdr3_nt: TGTGCCAGTAGTTTCACCCTCGGGACAGGGGGCGCAAGCAATCAGCCCCAGCATTTT
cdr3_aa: CASSFTLGTGGASNQPQHF

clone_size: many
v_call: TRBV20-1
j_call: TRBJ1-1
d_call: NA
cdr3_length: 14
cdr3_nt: TGCAGTGCTAGAGTGGACAGATCCCGCTTGGAAGCTTTCTTT
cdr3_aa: CSARVDRSRLEAFF

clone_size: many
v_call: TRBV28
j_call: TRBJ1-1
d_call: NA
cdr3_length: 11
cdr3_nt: TGTGCCAGCCTACAGGAGACTGAAGCTTTCTTT
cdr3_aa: CASLQETEAFF

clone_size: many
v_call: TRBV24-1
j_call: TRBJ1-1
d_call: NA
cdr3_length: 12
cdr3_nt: TGTGCCACCAGTGATGGGGGCACTGAAGCTTTCTTT
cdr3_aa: CATSDGGTEAFF

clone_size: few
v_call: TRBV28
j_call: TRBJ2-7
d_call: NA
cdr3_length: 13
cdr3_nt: TGTGCCAGCAGTTTGTCCAGGGTCTACGAGCAGTACTTC
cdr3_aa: CASSLSRVYEQYF

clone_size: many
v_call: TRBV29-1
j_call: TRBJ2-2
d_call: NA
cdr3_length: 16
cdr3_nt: TGCAGCGTTGGGCAGGGAAGCGACACGAACACCGGGGAGCTGTTTTTT
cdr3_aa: CSVGQGSDTNTGELFF

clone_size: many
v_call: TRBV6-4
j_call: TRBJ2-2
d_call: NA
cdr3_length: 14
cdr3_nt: TGTGCCAGCAGTGGGAACTTGAACACCGGGGAGCTGTTTTTT
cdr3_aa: CASSGNLNTGELFF

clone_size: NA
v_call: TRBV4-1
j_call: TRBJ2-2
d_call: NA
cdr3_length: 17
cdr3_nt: TGCGCCAGCAGCCACCAACTTACCAAGACAGTCGCCGGGGAGCTGTTTTTT
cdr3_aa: CASSHQLTKTVAGELFF

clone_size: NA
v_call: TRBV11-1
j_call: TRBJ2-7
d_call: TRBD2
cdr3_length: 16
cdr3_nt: TGTGCCAGCAGCTTAGCTGGGGAGCGGGGGTCCTACGAGCAGTACTTC
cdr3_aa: CASSLAGERGSYEQYF

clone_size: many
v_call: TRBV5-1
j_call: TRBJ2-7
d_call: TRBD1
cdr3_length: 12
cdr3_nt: TGCGCCAGCAGTGTGACAGGGTGGGAGCAGTACTTC
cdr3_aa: CASSVTGWEQYF

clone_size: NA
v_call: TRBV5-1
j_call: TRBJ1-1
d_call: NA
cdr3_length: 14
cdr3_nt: TGCGCCAGCAGCTTCCCCTCTCCAAGCACTGAAGCTTTCTTT
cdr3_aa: CASSFPSPSTEAFF

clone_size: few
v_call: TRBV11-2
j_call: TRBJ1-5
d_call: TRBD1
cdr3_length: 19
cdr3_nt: TGTGCCAGCAGCCCCCGACAGGGAGGAGCCTTAGTGAGCAATCAGCCCCAGCATTTT
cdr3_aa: CASSPRQGGALVSNQPQHF

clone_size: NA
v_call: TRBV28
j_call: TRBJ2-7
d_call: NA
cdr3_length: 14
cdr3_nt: TGTGCCAGCAGTTTTGGGGACACCGTATGGGAGCAGTACTTC
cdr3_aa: CASSFGDTVWEQYF

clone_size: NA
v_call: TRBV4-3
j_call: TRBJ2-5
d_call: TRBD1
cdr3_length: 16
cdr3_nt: TGCGCCAGCAGCCGTACCGCATCAAGGGGGCTCGAGACCCAGTACTTC
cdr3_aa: CASSRTASRGLETQYF

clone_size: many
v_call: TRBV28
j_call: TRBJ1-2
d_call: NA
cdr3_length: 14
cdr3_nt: TGTGCCAGCAATGGGGTACGCTTTGGCTATGGCTACACCTTC
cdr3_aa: CASNGVRFGYGYTF

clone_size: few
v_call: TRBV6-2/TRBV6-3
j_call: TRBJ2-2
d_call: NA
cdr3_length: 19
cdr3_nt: TGTGCCAGCAGTTACTCGACGGCGCCAGCCAGGTCGAGTACCGGGGAGCTGTTTTTT
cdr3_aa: CASSYSTAPARSSTGELFF

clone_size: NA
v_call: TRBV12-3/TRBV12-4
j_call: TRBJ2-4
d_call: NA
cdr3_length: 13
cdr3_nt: TGTGCCAGCAGTTTGTCGGCCAAAAACATTCAGTACTTC
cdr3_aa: CASSLSAKNIQYF

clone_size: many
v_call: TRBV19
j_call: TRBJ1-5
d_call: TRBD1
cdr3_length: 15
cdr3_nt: TGTGCCAGTAGTACAACAGGGGGTAGTTATCAGCCCCAGCATTTT
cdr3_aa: CASSTTGGSYQPQHF

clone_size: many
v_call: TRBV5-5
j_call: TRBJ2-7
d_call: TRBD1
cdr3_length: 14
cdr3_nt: TGTGCCAGCACCCCCTGGGACAGGGCAGACGAGCAGTACTTC
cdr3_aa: CASTPWDRADEQYF

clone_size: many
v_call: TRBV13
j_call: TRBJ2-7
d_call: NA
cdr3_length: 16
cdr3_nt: TGTGCCAGCAGCTCCGGAGGGGGCGATGGATTGTACGAGCAGTACTTC
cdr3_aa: CASSSGGGDGLYEQYF

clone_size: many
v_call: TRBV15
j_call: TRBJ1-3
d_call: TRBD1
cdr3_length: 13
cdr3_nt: TGTGCCACCAGCAGGGACAGGCAAAACACCATATATTTT
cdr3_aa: CATSRDRQNTIYF

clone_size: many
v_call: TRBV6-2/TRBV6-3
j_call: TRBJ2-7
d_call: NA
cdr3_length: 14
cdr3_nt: TGTGCCAGCAGTTACTTGGGCGGATCCTACGAGCAGTACTTC
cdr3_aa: CASSYLGGSYEQYF

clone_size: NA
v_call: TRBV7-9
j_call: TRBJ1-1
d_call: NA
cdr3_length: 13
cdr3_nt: TGTGCCAGCAGCTTACCGGGGGCAACTGAAGCTTTCTTT
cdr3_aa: CASSLPGATEAFF

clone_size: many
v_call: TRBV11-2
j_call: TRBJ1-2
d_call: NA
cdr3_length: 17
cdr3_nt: TGTGCCAGCAGCCCATCCGGGGGGGGGTTAGCTAACTATGGCTACACCTTC
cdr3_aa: CASSPSGGGLANYGYTF

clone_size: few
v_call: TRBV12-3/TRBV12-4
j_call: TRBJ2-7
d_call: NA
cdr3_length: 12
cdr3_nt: TGTGCCAGCAGCACACAGGGAGGAGAGCAGTACTTC
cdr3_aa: CASSTQGGEQYF

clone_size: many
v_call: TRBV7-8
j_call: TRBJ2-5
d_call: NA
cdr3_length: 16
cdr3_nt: TGTGCCAGCAGCGCCCAACAGGATCCGGAGCAAGAGACCCAGTACTTC
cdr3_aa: CASSAQQDPEQETQYF

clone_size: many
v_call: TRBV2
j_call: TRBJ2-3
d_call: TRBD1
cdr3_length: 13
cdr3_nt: TGTGCCAGCACTGGGACAGGGGCAGATACGCAGTATTTT
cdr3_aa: CASTGTGADTQYF

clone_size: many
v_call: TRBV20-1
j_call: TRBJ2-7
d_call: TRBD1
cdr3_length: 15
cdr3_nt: TGCAGTGCTAGACCTATGGACAGGGTCTCTGGCGAGCAGTACTTC
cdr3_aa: CSARPMDRVSGEQYF

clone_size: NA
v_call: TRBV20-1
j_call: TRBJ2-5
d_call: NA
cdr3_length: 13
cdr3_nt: TGCAGTGCTAGCGGGAGTTTAGTGGAGACCCAGTACTTC
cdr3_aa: CSASGSLVETQYF

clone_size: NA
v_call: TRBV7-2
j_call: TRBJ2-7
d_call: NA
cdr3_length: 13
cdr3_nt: TGTGCCAGCAGCTCTGGGTTCGATTACGAGCAGTACTTC
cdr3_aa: CASSSGFDYEQYF

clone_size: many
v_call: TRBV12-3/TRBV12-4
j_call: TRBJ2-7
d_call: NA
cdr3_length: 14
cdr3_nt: TGTGCCAGCAGTTTAGGAGTGACCTCCTACGAGCAGTACTTC
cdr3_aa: CASSLGVTSYEQYF

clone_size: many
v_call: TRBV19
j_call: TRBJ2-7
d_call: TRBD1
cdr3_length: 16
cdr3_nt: TGTGCCAGTAGTATGGTTCCGGGACAGGGCTCCTACGAGCAGTACTTC
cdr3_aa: CASSMVPGQGSYEQYF

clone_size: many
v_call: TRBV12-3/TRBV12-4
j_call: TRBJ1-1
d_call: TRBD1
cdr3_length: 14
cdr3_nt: TGTGCCAGCACTAACAGGGGGGGGAACACTGAAGCTTTCTTT
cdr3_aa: CASTNRGGNTEAFF

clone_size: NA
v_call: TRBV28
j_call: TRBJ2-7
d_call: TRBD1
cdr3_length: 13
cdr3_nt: TGTGCCAGCTACCACCAGGCAGGGGGCGAGCAGTACTTC
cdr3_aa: CASYHQAGGEQYF

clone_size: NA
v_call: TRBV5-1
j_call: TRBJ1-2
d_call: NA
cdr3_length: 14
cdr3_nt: TGCGCCAGCAGCCAGAACCCGGGGAACTATGGCTACACCTTC
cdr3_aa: CASSQNPGNYGYTF